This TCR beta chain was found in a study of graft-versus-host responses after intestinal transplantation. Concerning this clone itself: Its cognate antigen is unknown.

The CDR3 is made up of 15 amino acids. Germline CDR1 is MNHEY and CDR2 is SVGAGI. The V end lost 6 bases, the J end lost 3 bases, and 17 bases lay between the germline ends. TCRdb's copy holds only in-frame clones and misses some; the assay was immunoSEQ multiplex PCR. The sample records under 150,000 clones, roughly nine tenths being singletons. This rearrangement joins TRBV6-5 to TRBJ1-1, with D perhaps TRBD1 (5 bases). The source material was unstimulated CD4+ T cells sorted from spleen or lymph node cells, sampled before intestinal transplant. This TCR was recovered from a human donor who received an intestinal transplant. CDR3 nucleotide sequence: TGTGCCAGCAGCCCCCCGGGACGATGGGACACTGAAGCTTTCTTT. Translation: CASSPPGRWDTEAFF.